This is a list of T cell receptor beta chains from one sample in a study of cytomegalovirus exposure and HLA in healthy donors. The method was immunoSEQ multiplex PCR; TCRdb's version includes in-frame clones alone and lacks a portion of them. This sample has tens of thousands of clones, with around 82% found just once. Sample: PBMCs. All receptors come from a young woman in good health and CMV-seropositive. Both conserved end residues are part of each CDR3. The D gene is left open where the match is weak. Clone size appears in some rows only: once, few, many, or a class for an expanded clone.

TRBD1	TRBV7-8	TRBJ1-5	NA	CASSRVQGPGGNQPQHF	TGTGCCAGCAGCCGGGTACAGGGGCCAGGGGGCAATCAGCCCCAGCATTTT
NA	TRBV7-2	TRBJ2-3	NA	CASSFQRSTDTQYF	TGTGCCAGCAGCTTCCAGCGGTCCACAGATACGCAGTATTTT
NA	TRBV28	TRBJ1-5	NA	CASSPLAGNQPQHF	TGTGCCAGCAGTCCCCTGGCAGGCAATCAGCCCCAGCATTTT
TRBD1	TRBV7-9	TRBJ2-7	NA	CASAHPRQGFGEQYF	TGTGCCAGCGCACACCCCCGACAGGGATTCGGCGAGCAGTACTTC
NA	TRBV18	TRBJ2-7	NA	CASSPVVGEQYF	TGTGCCAGCTCACCGGTCGTCGGCGAGCAGTACTTC
TRBD2	TRBV9	TRBJ2-7	NA	CASSPWGAGEQYF	TGCGCCAGCAGCCCCTGGGGAGCGGGGGAGCAGTACTTC
NA	TRBV6-6	TRBJ2-2	NA	CASSLLANTGELFF	TGTGCCAGCAGCCTACTTGCGAACACCGGGGAGCTGTTTTTT
TRBD1	TRBV6-6	TRBJ1-4	NA	CASSYQVWDSNEKLFF	TGTGCCAGCAGTTACCAGGTTTGGGACAGTAATGAAAAACTGTTTTTT
NA	TRBV6-1	TRBJ1-5	NA	CASREIHRVPPYSNQPQHF	TGTGCCAGCAGAGAAATTCACAGGGTCCCACCGTATAGCAATCAGCCCCAGCATTTT
TRBD2	TRBV7-2	TRBJ2-1	once	CASQGLAGGLIGEQFF	TGTGCCAGCCAAGGACTAGCGGGGGGGTTAATTGGTGAGCAGTTCTTC
NA	TRBV12-1	TRBJ1-5	once	CASSFEISGGSNQPQHF	TGTGCCAGCAGCTTTGAGATCTCGGGGGGAAGCAATCAGCCCCAGCATTTT
TRBD1	TRBV11-2	TRBJ1-1	NA	CASSPLPGQGEAFF	TGTGCCAGCAGCCCTTTACCGGGACAGGGCGAAGCTTTCTTT
TRBD2	TRBV25-1	TRBJ2-2	NA	CASTGHAGAGELFF	TGTGCCAGCACCGGACACGCGGGAGCCGGGGAGCTGTTTTTT
NA	TRBV7-8	TRBJ1-4	NA	CASSPTREGFGEKLFF	TGTGCCAGCAGCCCGACGAGGGAGGGGTTTGGTGAAAAACTGTTTTTT
TRBD1	TRBV7-9	TRBJ1-2	NA	CSSSLARGGRYYGYTF	TGTTCCAGCAGCTTAGCACGAGGGGGCAGATACTATGGCTACACCTTC
TRBD1	TRBV30	TRBJ1-6	few	CAWSEDRGYSPLHF	TGTGCCTGGAGTGAAGACAGGGGGTATTCACCCCTCCACTTT
NA	TRBV11-2	TRBJ2-3	NA	CASSFEHPPGIEDTQYF	TGTGCCAGCAGCTTTGAACACCCGCCGGGGATCGAAGATACGCAGTATTTT
TRBD2	TRBV10-3	TRBJ2-1	NA	CAISQKERGGGEQFF	TGTGCCATCAGTCAAAAGGAGCGGGGGGGCGGTGAGCAGTTCTTC
NA	TRBV6-1	TRBJ1-5	NA	CASGRERDQPQHF	TGTGCCAGCGGACGAGAGAGGGATCAGCCCCAGCATTTT
TRBD2	TRBV19	TRBJ2-1	NA	CASSRGLADEQFF	TGTGCCAGTAGTAGGGGACTAGCGGATGAGCAGTTCTTC
NA	TRBV10-3	TRBJ1-2	few	CAITSQGPYYGYTF	TGTGCCATCACCAGCCAGGGGCCCTACTATGGCTACACCTTC
NA	TRBV27	TRBJ2-5	NA	CASSLTRTAQETQYF	TGTGCCAGCAGCCTCACACGGACAGCTCAAGAGACTCAGTACTTC
TRBD1	TRBV7-2	TRBJ2-1	NA	CASSSSGGSSYNEQFF	TGTGCCAGCAGCTCATCAGGGGGTAGCTCCTACAATGAGCAGTTCTTC
NA	TRBV28	TRBJ2-5	NA	CASSLWGPGEETQYF	TGTGCCAGCAGTTTATGGGGGCCAGGGGAAGAGACCCAGTACTTC
NA	TRBV2	TRBJ1-2	NA	CASRKGGGDFYGYTF	TGTGCCAGCAGGAAGGGGGGGGGCGACTTCTATGGCTACACCTTC
NA	TRBV19	TRBJ1-1	NA	CASSKTRRTDEAFF	TGTGCCAGTAGTAAAACCCGCAGAACAGACGAAGCTTTCTTT
TRBD2	TRBV6-4	TRBJ2-3	NA	CASSSVGGSTDTQYF	TGTGCCAGCAGTTCCGTCGGGGGGAGCACAGATACGCAGTATTTT
TRBD2	TRBV28	TRBJ2-4	NA	CASDRSRGGNIQYF	TGTGCCTCTGACAGATCACGGGGAGGGAACATTCAGTACTTC
TRBD2	TRBV7-3	TRBJ2-3	NA	CASSLGLAGLTDTQYF	TGTGCCAGCAGCTTGGGACTAGCGGGGCTAACAGATACGCAGTATTTT
TRBD1	TRBV5-6	TRBJ1-1	NA	CASSLFGTVGNTESFF	TGTGCCAGCAGCTTATTCGGGACAGTGGGTAACACTGAATCTTTCTTT
TRBD2	TRBV28	TRBJ2-3	NA	CASSLVSGKVGTQYF	TGTGCCAGCAGTCTTGTTAGCGGGAAGGTCGGTACGCAGTATTTT
TRBD1	TRBV27	TRBJ1-6	NA	CASSLVPGTGISPLHF	TGTGCCAGCAGTTTGGTGCCCGGGACAGGGATTTCACCCCTCCACTTT
NA	TRBV7-7	TRBJ2-7	NA	CASSLLEQYF	TGTGCTAGCAGTCTACTGGAGCAGTACTTC
NA	TRBV5-1	TRBJ2-7	NA	CASSLGGPVEQYF	TGCGCCAGCAGCTTGGGCGGGCCAGTCGAGCAGTACTTC
NA	TRBV9	TRBJ1-3	NA	CASSVDPISQGTGNTIYF	TGTGCCAGCAGCGTAGACCCCATTTCGCAGGGAACGGGAAACACCATATATTTT
TRBD1	TRBV18	TRBJ1-2	NA	CASSRGQGNYGYTF	TGTGCCAGCTCACGGGGACAGGGGAACTATGGCTACACCTTC
TRBD2	TRBV19	TRBJ2-7	NA	CASSLAGGPSYEQYF	TGTGCCAGTAGCCTAGCGGGAGGCCCTTCCTACGAGCAGTACTTC
NA	TRBV28	TRBJ2-3	NA	CASARLRAGGFGTDTQYF	TGTGCCAGCGCCCGGCTAAGGGCAGGGGGGTTTGGCACAGATACGCAGTATTTT
TRBD1	TRBV18	TRBJ1-2	NA	CASSPGTGPIGYTF	TGTGCCAGCTCACCAGGGACAGGGCCTATTGGCTACACCTTC
NA	TRBV7-9	TRBJ2-5	NA	CASSFPGLARETQYF	TGTGCCAGCAGCTTCCCAGGACTGGCTCGGGAGACCCAGTACTTC
NA	TRBV11-2	TRBJ2-1	NA	CASSLKPANLYYGEQFF	TGTGCCAGCAGCTTAAAGCCGGCCAATCTATACTACGGTGAGCAGTTCTTC
TRBD1	TRBV27	TRBJ1-1	once	CASSLTGGSTEAFF	TGTGCCAGCAGTTTAACAGGGGGCTCTACTGAAGCTTTCTTT
TRBD1	TRBV9	TRBJ2-1	NA	CASSASTGTGFNEQFF	TGTGCCAGCAGCGCAAGCACCGGGACAGGGTTCAATGAGCAGTTCTTC
NA	TRBV29-1	TRBJ2-5	NA	CSVEWENQETQYF	TGCAGCGTTGAGTGGGAGAACCAAGAGACCCAGTACTTC
TRBD1	TRBV7-2	TRBJ1-4	NA	CASSARTGETEKLFF	TGTGCCAGCAGCGCAAGGACAGGGGAGACTGAAAAACTGTTTTTT
NA	TRBV5-1	TRBJ2-3	few	CASSPSTDTQYF	TGCGCCAGCAGCCCAAGCACAGATACGCAGTATTTT
NA	TRBV2	TRBJ1-2	NA	CASRGGAGYGYTF	TGTGCCAGCAGAGGGGGGGCTGGCTATGGCTACACCTTC
TRBD1	TRBV7-9	TRBJ1-3	few	CASSSDRGQIGGNTIYF	TGTGCCAGCAGCTCCGACAGGGGGCAAATAGGTGGAAACACCATATATTTT
NA	TRBV5-1	TRBJ1-4	NA	CASSLEGRRDEKLFF	TGCGCCAGCAGCTTGGAGGGGAGGAGGGATGAAAAACTGTTTTTT
TRBD2	TRBV28	TRBJ2-7	NA	CATNSGTYEQYF	TGTGCCACTAATAGCGGGACCTACGAGCAGTACTTC
TRBD1	TRBV27	TRBJ2-7	NA	CASSPIGGQGYEQYF	TGTGCCAGCAGTCCAATAGGGGGACAGGGTTACGAGCAGTACTTC
NA	TRBV4-3	TRBJ2-7	NA	CASSRRIKRFEQYF	TGCGCCAGCAGCCGTCGAATAAAGAGGTTCGAGCAGTACTTC